This TCR beta chain was sequenced during a study of cytomegalovirus exposure and HLA in healthy donors. Germline V lookup: CDR1 SGHNT, CDR2 YENEEA. Trimming stripped 1 base from V and 7 bases from J, with 10 bases between. This CDR3 spans 13 amino acids. Repertoires were generated with immunoSEQ multiplex PCR, while TCRdb's copy carries only in-frame clones and drops some. The sample consists of approximately 58,000 clones, roughly 90% of them appearing once. The donors were part of the roughly 130-subject validation cohort, which stood apart from the approximately 630-subject first cohort. The V call is TRBV11-3, the J call TRBJ1-1, with TRBD1 as a possible D gene (6 bases). The specimen sequenced was PBMCs. This TCR was sampled from a woman aged 30 to 39 in good health and CMV-seronegative. CDR3 nucleotides: TGTGCCAGCAGCTTAGCGGGCAGGGGTGAAGCTTTCTTT. Translating it yields CASSLAGRGEAFF.